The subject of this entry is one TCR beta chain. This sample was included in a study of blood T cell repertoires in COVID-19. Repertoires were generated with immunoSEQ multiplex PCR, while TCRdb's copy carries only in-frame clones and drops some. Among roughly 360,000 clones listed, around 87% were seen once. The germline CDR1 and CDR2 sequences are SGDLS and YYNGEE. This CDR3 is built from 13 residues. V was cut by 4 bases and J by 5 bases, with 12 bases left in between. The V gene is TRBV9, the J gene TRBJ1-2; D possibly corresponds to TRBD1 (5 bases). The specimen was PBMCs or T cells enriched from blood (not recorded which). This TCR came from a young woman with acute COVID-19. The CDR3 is CASSPGGAYGYTF. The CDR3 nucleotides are TGTGCCAGCAGCCCCGGCGGGGCTTATGGCTACACCTTC.